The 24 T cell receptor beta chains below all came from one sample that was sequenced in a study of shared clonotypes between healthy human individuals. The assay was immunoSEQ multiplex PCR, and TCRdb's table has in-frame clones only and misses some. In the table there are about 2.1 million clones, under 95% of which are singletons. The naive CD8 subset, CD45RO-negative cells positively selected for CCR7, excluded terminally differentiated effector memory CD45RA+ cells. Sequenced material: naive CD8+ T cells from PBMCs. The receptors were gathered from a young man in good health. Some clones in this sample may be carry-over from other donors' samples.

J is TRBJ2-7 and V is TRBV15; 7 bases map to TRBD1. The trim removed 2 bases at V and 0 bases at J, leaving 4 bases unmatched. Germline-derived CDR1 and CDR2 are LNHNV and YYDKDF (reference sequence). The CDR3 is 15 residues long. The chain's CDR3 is CATSRRTGASYEQYF. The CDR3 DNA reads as TGTGCCACCAGCAGAAGGACAGGCGCCTCCTACGAGCAGTACTTC.

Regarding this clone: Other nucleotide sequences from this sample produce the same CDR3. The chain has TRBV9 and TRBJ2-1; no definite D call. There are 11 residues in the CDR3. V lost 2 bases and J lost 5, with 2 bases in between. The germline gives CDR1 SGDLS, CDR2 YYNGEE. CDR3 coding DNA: TGTGCCAGCAGCGTTAACAATGAGCAGTTCTTC. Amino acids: CASSVNNEQFF.

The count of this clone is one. In nucleotides, the CDR3 is TGCGCCAGCACCTTCGATTCTAGCACAGATACGCAGTATTTT. Protein product: CASTFDSSTDTQYF. The J gene is TRBJ2-3, the V gene TRBV5-1; D call uncertain. Germline V gene lookup returns CDR1 SGHRS and CDR2 YFSETQ. Deletions cut 6 bases from V and 0 bases from J, with 11 bases between. The CDR3 consists of 14 residues.

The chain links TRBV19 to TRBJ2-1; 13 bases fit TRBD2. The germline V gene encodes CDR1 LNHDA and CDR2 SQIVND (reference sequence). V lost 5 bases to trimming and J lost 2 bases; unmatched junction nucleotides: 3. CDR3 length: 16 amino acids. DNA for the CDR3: TGTGCCAGTAGTTCTACTAGCGGGAGGGCCTACAATGAGCAGTTCTTC. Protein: CASSSTSGRAYNEQFF.

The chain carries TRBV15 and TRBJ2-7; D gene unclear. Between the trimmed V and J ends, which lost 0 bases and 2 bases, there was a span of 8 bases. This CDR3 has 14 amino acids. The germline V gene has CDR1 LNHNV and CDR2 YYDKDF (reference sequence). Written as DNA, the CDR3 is TGTGCCACCAGCAGAGATAGCAGGACCTACGAGCAGTACTTC. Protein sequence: CATSRDSRTYEQYF.

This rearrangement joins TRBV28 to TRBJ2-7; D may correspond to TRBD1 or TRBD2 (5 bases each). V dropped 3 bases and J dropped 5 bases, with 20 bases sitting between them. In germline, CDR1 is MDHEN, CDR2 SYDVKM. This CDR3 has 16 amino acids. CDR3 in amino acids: CASSFKGDPERDEQYF. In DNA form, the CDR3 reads TGTGCCAGCAGTTTTAAAGGGGACCCCGAGAGGGACGAGCAGTACTTC.

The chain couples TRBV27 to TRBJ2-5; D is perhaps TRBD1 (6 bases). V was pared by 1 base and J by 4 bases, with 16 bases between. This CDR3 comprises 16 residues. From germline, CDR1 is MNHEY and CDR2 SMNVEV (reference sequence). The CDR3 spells CASSLLGTSTPETQYF. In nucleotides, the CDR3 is TGTGCCAGCAGTTTATTAGGGACATCTACACCAGAGACCCAGTACTTC.

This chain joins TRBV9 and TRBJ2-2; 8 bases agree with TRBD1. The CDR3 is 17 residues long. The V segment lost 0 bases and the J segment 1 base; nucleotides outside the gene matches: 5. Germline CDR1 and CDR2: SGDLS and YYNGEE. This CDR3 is CASSVASGQGNTGELFF. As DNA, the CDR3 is TGTGCCAGCAGCGTAGCCTCTGGACAGGGGAACACCGGGGAGCTGTTTTTT.

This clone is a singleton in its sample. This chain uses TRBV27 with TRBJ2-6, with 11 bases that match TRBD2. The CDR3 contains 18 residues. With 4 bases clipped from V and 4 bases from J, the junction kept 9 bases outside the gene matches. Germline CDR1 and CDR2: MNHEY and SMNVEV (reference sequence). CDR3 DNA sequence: TGTGCCAGCAGTTCGGGGACTAGCGGCCCGAGGGGGGCCAACGTCCTGACTTTC. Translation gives CASSSGTSGPRGANVLTF.

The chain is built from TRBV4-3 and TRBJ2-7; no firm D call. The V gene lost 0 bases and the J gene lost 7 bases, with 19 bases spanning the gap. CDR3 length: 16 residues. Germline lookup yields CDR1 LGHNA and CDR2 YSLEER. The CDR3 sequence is CASSQDPPSGIREQYF. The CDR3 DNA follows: TGCGCCAGCAGCCAAGATCCCCCTAGTGGGATAAGGGAGCAGTACTTC.

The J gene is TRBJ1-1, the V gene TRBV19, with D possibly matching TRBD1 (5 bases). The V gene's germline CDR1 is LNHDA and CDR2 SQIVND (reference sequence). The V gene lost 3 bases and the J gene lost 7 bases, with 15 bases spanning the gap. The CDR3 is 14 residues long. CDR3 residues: CASSIGRAEGEAFF. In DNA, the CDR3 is TGTGCCAGTAGTATCGGCAGGGCGGAGGGTGAAGCTTTCTTT.

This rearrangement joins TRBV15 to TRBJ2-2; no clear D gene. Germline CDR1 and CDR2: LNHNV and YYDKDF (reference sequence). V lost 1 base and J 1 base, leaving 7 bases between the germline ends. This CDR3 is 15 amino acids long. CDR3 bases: TGTGCCACCAGCAGAGTGAGGCGGAACACCGGGGAGCTGTTTTTT. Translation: CATSRVRRNTGELFF. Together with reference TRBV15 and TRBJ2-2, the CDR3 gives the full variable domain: DAMVIQNPRYQVTQFGKPVTLSCSQTLNHNVMYWYQQKSSQAPKLLFHYYDKDFNNEADTPDNFQSRRPNTSFCFLDIRSPGLGDTAMYLCATSRVRRNTGELFFGEGSRLTVL.

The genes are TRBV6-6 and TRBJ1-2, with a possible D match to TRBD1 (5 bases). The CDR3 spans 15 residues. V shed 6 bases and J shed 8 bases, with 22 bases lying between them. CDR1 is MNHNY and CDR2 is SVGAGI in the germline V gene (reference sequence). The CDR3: CASRPGGTADIGYTF. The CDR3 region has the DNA TGTGCCAGCAGGCCGGGGGGGACGGCCGATATCGGCTACACCTTC.

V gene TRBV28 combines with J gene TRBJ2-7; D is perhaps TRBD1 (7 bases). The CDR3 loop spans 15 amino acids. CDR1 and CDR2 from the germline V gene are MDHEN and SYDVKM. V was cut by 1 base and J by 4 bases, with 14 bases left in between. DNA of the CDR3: TGTGCCAGCAGTTTATCAGGGGGGCATTGGTACGAGCAGTACTTC. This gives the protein CASSLSGGHWYEQYF.

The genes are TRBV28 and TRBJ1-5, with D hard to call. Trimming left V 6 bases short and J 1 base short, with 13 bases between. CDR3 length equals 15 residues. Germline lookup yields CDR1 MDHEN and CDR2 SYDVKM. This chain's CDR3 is CASSPGPASNQPQHF. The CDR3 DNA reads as TGTGCCAGCAGCCCCGGGCCAGCCAGCAATCAGCCCCAGCATTTT.

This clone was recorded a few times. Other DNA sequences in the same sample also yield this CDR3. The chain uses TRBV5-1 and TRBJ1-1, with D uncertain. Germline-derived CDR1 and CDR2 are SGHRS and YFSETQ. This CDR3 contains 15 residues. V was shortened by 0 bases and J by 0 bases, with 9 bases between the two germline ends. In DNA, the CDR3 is TGCGCCAGCAGCTTGGGGGCAGGCATGAACACTGAAGCTTTCTTT. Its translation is CASSLGAGMNTEAFF.

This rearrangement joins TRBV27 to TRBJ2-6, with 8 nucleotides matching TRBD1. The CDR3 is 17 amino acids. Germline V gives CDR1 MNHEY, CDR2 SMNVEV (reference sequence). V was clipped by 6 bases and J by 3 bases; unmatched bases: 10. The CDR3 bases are TGTGCCAGCAGGATACAGGGGGGAGGCTATGGGGCCAACGTCCTGACTTTC. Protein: CASRIQGGGYGANVLTF.

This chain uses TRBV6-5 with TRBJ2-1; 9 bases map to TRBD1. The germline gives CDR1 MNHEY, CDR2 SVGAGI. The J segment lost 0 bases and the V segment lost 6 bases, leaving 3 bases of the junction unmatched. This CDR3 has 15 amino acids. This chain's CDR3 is CASSGQGPSYNEQFF. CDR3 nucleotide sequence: TGTGCCAGCAGCGGACAGGGGCCCTCCTACAATGAGCAGTTCTTC.

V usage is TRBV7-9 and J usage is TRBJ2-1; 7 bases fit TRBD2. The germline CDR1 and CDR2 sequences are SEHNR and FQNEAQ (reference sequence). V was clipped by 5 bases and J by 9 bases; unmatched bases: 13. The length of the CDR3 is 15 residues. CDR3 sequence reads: CASSHRDYQPGEQFF. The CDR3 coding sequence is TGTGCCAGCAGCCACCGGGACTATCAGCCCGGTGAGCAGTTCTTC.

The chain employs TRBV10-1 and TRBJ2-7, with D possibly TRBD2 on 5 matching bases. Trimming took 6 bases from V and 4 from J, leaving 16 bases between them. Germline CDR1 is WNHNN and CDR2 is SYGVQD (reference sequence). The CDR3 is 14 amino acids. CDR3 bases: TGCGCCAGCAGCCCCTCGGCCACGGGATACGAGCAGTACTTC. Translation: CASSPSATGYEQYF.

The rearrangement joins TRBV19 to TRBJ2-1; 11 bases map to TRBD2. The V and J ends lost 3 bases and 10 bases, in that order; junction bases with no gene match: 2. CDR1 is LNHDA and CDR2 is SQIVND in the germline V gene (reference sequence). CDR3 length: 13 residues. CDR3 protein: CASSMASGREQFF. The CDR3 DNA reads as TGTGCCAGTAGTATGGCTAGCGGGAGGGAGCAGTTCTTC.

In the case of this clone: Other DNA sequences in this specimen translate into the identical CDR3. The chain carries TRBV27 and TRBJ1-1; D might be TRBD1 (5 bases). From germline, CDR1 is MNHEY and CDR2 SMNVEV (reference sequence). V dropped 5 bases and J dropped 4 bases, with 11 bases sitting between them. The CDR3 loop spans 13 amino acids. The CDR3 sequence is CASSPVGGTEAFF. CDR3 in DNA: TGTGCCAGCAGTCCCGTGGGGGGCACTGAAGCTTTCTTT.

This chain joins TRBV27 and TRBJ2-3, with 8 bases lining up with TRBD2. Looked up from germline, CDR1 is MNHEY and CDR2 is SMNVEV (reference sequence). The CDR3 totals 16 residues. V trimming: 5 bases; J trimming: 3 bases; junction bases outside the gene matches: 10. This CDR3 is CASSGHEREITDTQYF. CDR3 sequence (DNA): TGTGCCAGCAGTGGCCATGAGCGGGAGATAACAGATACGCAGTATTTT.

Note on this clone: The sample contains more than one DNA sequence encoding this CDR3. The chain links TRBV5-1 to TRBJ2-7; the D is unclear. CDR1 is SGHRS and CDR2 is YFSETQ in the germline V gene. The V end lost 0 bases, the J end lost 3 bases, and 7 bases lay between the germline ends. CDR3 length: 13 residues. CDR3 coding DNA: TGCGCCAGCAGCTTGGGGGCTGGCTACGAGCAGTACTTC. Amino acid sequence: CASSLGAGYEQYF.